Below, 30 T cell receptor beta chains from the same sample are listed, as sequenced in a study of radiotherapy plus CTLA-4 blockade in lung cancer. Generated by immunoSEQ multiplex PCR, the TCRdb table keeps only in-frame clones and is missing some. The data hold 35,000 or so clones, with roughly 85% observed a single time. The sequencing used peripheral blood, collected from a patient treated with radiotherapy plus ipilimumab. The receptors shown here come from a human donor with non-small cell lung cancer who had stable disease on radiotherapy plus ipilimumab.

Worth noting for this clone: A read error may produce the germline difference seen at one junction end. CDR3 sequence (DNA): TGTGCTAGCAGCTTAGGTTCGCAGACAGATACGCAGTATTTT. Translated: CASSLGSQTDTQYF. J is TRBJ2-3 and V is TRBV7-7; D call uncertain. The CDR3 totals 14 residues. Germline assignment: CDR1 SSHAT and CDR2 FNYEAQ (reference sequence).

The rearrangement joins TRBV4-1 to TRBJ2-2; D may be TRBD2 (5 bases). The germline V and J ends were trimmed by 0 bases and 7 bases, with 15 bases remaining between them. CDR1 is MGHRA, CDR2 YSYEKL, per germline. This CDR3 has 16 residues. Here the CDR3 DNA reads TGCGCCAGCAGCCAAGATCTCGGGAATTTTGGCGGGGAGCTGTTTTTT. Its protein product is CASSQDLGNFGGELFF.

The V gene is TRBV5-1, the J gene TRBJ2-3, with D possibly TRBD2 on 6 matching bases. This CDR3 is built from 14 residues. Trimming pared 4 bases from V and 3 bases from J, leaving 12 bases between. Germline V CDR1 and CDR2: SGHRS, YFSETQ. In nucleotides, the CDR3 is TGCGCCAGCAGCATGGGGACTGCGACAGATACGCAGTATTTT. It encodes CASSMGTATDTQYF.

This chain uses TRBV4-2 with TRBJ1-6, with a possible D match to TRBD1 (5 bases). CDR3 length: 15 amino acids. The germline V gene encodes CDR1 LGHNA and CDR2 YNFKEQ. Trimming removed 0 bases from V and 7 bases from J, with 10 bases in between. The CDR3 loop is CASSQEGRANSPLHF. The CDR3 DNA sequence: TGTGCCAGCAGCCAAGAAGGCAGGGCGAATTCACCCCTCCACTTT.

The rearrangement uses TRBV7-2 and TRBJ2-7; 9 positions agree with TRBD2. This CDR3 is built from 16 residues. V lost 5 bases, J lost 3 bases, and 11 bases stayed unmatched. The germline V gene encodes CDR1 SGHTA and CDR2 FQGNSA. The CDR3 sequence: CASSPGLAGLNYEQYF. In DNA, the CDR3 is TGTGCCAGCAGCCCGGGGCTAGCGGGGCTGAACTACGAGCAGTACTTC.

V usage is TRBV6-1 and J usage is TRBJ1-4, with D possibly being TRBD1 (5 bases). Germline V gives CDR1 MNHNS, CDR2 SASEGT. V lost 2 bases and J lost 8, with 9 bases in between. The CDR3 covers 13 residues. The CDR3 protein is CASSEQGGEKLFF. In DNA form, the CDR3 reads TGTGCCAGCAGTGAACAGGGTGGAGAAAAACTGTTTTTT.

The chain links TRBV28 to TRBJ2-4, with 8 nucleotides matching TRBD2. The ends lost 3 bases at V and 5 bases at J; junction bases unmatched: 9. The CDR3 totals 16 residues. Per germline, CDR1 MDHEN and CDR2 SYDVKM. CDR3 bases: TGTGCCAGCAGTTTCGTGTCGGGGGGGTTAGAAAACATTCAGTACTTC. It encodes CASSFVSGGLENIQYF.

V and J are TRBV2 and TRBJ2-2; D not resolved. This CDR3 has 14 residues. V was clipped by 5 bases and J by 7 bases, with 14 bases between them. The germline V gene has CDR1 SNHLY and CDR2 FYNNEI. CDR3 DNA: TGTGCCAGCAGTCCCCGGGTCGCTAACGGGGAGCTGTTTTTT. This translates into CASSPRVANGELFF. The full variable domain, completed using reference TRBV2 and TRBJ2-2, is EPEVTQTPSHQVTQMGQEVILRCVPISNHLYFYWYRQILGQKVEFLVSFYNNEISEKSEIFDDQFSVERPDGSNFTLKIRSTKLEDSAMYFCASSPRVANGELFFGEGSRLTVL.

The CDR3 nucleotides are TGTGCCAGCAGCTGGGACAGGGGGCACGAGCAGTACTTC. It codes for CASSWDRGHEQYF. The V and J genes are TRBV6-5 and TRBJ2-7, with 12 nucleotides matching TRBD1. The CDR3 has 13 amino acids. Per germline, CDR1 MNHEY and CDR2 SVGAGI. With 6 bases clipped from V and 5 bases from J, the junction kept 2 bases outside the gene matches.

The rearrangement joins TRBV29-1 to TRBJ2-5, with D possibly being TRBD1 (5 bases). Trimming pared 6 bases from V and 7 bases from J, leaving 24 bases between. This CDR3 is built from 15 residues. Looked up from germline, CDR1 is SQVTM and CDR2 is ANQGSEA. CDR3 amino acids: CSVPDGPLAGRTQYF. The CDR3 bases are TGCAGCGTCCCAGACGGGCCGCTGGCAGGGCGGACCCAGTACTTC.

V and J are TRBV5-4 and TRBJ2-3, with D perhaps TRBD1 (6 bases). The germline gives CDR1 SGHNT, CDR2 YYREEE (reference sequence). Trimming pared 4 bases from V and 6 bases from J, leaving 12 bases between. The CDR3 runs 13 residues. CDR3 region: CASSQMTGDTQYF. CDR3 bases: TGTGCCAGCAGCCAGATGACAGGCGATACGCAGTATTTT.

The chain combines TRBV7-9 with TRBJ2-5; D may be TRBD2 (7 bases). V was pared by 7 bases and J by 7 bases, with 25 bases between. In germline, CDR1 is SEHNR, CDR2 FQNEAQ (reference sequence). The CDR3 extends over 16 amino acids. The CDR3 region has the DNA TGTGCCAGCATCCCGTCCGGGGGGCGCGATGGGAGGACCCAGTACTTC. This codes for CASIPSGGRDGRTQYF.

The CDR3 coding sequence is TGTGCCAGCAGCCCCACGGTGGAGGGCTCTGGGGCCAACGTCCTGACTTTC. This gives the protein CASSPTVEGSGANVLTF. The V gene is TRBV9, the J gene TRBJ2-6; a possible D gene is TRBD2 (6 bases). V dropped 4 bases and J dropped 0 bases, with 14 bases sitting between them. Germline V gives CDR1 SGDLS, CDR2 YYNGEE. This CDR3 contains 17 residues.

The CDR3 DNA is TGTGCCAGCAGCGGTAGCGGGAGGAACGACTACGAGCAGTACTTC. This translates into CASSGSGRNDYEQYF. The chain links TRBV7-9 to TRBJ2-7, with 10 bases that match TRBD2. The CDR3 has 15 residues. The germline CDR1 and CDR2 sequences are SEHNR and FQNEAQ (reference sequence). The V gene end was trimmed by 5 bases and the J gene end by 3 bases; junction bases not matched to a gene: 7.

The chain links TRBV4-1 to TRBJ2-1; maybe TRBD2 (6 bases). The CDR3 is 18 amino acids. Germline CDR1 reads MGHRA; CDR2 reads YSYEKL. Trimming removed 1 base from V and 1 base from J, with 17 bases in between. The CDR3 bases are TGCGCCAGCAGCCAAGTCCCCCGAGGAGGGTTGTCCTACAATGAGCAGTTCTTC. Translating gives CASSQVPRGGLSYNEQFF.

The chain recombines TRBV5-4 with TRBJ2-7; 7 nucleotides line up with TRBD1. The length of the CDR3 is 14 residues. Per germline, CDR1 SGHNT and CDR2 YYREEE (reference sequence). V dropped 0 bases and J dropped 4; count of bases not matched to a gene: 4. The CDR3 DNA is TGTGCCAGCAGCTTGGACAGGGGAGTATACGAGCAGTACTTC. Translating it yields CASSLDRGVYEQYF.

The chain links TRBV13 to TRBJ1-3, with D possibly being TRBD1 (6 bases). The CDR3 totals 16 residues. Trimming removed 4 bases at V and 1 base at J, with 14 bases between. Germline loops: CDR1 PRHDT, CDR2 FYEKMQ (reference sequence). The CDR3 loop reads CASSSLKGDSGNTIYF. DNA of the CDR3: TGTGCCAGCAGCTCTCTAAAGGGGGATTCTGGAAACACCATATATTTT.

CDR3 sequence: CASISWGSDKAFF. The CDR3 coding sequence is TGTGCCAGCATCTCATGGGGCTCCGATAAAGCTTTCTTT. The V and J genes are TRBV6-5 and TRBJ1-1; maybe TRBD1 (5 bases). Trimming left V 7 bases short and J 9 bases short, with 18 bases between. The CDR3 spans 13 residues. Germline V lookup: CDR1 MNHEY, CDR2 SVGAGI.

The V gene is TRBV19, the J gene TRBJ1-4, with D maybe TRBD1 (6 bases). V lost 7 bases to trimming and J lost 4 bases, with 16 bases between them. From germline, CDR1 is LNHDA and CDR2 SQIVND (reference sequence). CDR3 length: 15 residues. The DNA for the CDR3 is TGTGCCAGTACCATACAGGACAGTCGTAATGAAAAACTGTTTTTT. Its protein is CASTIQDSRNEKLFF.

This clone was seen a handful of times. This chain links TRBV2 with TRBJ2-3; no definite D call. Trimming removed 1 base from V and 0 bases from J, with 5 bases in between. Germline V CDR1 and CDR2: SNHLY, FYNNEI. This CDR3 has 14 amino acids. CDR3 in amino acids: CASSEVTSTDTQYF. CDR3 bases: TGTGCCAGCAGTGAAGTTACTAGCACAGATACGCAGTATTTT.

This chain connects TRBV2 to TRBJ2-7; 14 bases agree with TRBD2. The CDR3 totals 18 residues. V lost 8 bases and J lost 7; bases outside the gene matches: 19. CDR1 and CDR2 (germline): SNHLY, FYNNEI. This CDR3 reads CASEGLAGDLYWGGEQYF. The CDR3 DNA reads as TGTGCCAGCGAGGGACTAGCGGGAGACCTATACTGGGGGGGTGAGCAGTACTTC.

The DNA for the CDR3 is TGTGCCAGTTCGGGACAGGGAAGGGGTAGCAATCAGCCCCAGCATTTT. This translates into CASSGQGRGSNQPQHF. The chain has TRBV27 and TRBJ1-5; 9 bases map to TRBD1. Per the germline V gene, CDR1 is MNHEY and CDR2 is SMNVEV (reference sequence). Losses at the gene ends were 9 bases for V and 0 bases for J; bases not matched to a gene: 9. This CDR3 is 16 amino acids long.

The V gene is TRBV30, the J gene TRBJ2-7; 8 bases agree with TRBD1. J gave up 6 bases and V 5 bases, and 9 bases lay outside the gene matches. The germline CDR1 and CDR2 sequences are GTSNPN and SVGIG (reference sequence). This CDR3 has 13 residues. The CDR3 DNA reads TGTGCCTGGGCGGGACAGGCCACTGCCGAGCAGTACTTC. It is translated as CAWAGQATAEQYF.

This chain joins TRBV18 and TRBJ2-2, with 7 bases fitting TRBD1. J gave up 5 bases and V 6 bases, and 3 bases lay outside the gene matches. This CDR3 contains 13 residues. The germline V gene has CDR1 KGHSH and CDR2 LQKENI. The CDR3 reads CASSQTGTGELFF. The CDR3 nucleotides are TGTGCCAGCTCCCAGACAGGGACCGGGGAGCTGTTTTTT.

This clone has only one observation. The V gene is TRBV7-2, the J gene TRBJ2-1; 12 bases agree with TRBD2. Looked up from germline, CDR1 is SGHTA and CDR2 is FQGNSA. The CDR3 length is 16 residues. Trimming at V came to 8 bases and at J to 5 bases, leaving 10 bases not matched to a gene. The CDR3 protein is CASGSSLAGGDNEQFF. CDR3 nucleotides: TGTGCCAGCGGCTCAAGTCTAGCGGGAGGGGACAATGAGCAGTTCTTC.

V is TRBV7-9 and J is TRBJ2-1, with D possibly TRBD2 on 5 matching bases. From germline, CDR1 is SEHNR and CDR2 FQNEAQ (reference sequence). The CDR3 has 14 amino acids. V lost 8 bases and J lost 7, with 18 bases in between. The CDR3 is CASSVDSPVNEQFF. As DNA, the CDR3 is TGTGCCAGCTCCGTGGACTCCCCTGTAAATGAGCAGTTCTTC.

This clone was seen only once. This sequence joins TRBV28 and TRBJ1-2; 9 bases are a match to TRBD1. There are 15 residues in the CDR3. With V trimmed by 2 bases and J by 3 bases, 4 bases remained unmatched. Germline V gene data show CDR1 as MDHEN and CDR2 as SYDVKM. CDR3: CASSLVQGAYYGYTF. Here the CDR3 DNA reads TGTGCCAGCAGTTTAGTACAGGGGGCTTACTATGGCTACACCTTC.

As DNA, the CDR3 is TGTGCCAGCAGCTCGGGAGCGGGGAGGAGGGCAGATACGCAGTATTTT. It translates to CASSSGAGRRADTQYF. The genes are TRBV5-4 and TRBJ2-3; TRBD2 matches at 7 bases. There are 16 residues in the CDR3. V shed 3 bases, J shed 4 bases, and the junction held 11 bases outside the gene matches. Per germline, CDR1 SGHNT and CDR2 YYREEE (reference sequence).

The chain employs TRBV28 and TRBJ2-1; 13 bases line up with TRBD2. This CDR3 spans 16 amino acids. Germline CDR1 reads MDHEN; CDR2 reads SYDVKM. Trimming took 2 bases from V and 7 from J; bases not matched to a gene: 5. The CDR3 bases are TGTGCCAGCAGTTTAGGACTAGCGGGAGTGAGGAATGAGCAGTTCTTC. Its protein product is CASSLGLAGVRNEQFF.

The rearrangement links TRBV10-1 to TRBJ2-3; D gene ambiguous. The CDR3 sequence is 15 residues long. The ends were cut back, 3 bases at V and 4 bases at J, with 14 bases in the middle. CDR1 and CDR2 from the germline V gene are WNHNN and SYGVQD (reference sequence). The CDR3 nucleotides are TGCGCCAGCAGTGAACCCCTTAGCCTCCCAGATACGCAGTATTTT. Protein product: CASSEPLSLPDTQYF.